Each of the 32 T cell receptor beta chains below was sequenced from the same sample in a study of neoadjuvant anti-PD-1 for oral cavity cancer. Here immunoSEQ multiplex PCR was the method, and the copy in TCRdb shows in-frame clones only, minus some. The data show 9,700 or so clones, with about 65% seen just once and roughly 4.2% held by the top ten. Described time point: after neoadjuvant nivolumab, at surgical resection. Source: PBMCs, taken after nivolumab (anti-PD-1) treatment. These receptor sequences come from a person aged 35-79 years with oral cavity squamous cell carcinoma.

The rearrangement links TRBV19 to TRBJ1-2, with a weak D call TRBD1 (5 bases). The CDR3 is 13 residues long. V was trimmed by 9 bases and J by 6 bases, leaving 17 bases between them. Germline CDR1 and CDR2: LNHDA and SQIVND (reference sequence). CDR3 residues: CASTGAGYDGYTF. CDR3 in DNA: TGTGCCAGCACCGGGGCAGGTTACGATGGCTACACCTTC.

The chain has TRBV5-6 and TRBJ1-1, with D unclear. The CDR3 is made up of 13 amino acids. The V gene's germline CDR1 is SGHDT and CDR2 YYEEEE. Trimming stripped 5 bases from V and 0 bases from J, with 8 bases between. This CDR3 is CASRAGMNTEAFF. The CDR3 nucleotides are TGTGCCAGCAGAGCAGGTATGAACACTGAAGCTTTCTTT.

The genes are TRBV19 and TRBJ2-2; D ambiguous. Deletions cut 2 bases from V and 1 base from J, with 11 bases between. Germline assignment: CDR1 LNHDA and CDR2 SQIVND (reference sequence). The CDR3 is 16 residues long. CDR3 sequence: CASSIKNSQNTGELFF. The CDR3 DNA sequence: TGTGCCAGTAGTATAAAGAACAGCCAGAACACCGGGGAGCTGTTTTTT.

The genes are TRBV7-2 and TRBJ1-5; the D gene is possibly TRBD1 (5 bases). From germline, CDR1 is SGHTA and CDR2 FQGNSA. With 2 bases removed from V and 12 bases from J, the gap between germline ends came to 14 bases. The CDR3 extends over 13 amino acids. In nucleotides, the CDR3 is TGTGCCAGCAGCTTAAAGGGGTCAAATCGCCAGCATTTT. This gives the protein CASSLKGSNRQHF.

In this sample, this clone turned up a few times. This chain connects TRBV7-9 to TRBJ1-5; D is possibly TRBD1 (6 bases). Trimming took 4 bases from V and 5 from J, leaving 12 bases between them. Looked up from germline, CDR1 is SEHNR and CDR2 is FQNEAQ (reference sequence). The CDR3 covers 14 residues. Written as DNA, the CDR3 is TGTGCCAGCAGCTACCGGGACACCTATCAGCCCCAGCATTTT. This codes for CASSYRDTYQPQHF.

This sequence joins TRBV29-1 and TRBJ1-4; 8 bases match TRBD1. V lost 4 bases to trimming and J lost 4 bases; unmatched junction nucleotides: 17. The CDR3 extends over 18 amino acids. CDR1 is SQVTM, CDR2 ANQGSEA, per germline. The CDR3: CSVGYLQGVPSSNEKLFF. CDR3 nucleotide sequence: TGCAGCGTTGGATATTTACAGGGGGTTCCCTCGAGTAATGAAAAACTGTTTTTT.

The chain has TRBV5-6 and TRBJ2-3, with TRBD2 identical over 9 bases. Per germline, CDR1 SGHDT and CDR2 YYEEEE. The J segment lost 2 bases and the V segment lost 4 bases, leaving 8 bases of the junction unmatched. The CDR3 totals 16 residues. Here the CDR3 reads CASSLGTSLNTDTQYF. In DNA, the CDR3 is TGTGCCAGCAGCCTAGGGACTAGCCTAAACACAGATACGCAGTATTTT.

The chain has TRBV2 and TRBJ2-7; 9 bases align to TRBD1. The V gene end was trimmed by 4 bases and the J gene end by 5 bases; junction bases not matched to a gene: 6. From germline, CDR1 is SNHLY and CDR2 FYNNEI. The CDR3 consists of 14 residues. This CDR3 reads CASSAQGAQDEQYF. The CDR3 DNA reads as TGTGCCAGCAGTGCACAGGGGGCTCAGGACGAGCAGTACTTC.

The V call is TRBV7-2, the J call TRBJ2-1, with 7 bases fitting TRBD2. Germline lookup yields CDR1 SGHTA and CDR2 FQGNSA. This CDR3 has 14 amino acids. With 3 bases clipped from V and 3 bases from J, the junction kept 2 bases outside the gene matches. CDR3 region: CASSFGGGYNEQFF. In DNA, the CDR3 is TGTGCCAGCAGCTTTGGGGGGGGCTACAATGAGCAGTTCTTC.

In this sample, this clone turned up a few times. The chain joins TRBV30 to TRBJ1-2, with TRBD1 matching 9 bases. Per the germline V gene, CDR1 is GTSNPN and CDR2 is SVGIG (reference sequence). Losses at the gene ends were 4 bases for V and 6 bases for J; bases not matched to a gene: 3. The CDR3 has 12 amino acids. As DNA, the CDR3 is TGTGCCTGGACGAGACAGGGGGATGGCTACACCTTC. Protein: CAWTRQGDGYTF.

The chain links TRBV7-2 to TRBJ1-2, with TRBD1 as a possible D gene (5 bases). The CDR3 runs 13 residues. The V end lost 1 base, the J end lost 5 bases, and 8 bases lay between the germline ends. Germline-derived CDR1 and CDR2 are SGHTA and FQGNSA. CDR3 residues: CASSLGQRYGYTF. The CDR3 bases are TGTGCCAGCAGCTTAGGACAGCGGTATGGCTACACCTTC.

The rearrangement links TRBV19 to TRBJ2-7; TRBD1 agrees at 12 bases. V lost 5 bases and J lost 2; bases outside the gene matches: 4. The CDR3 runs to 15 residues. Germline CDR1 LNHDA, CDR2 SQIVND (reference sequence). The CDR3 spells CASSPGQGATYEQYF. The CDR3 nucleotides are TGTGCCAGTAGTCCGGGACAGGGGGCCACCTACGAGCAGTACTTC. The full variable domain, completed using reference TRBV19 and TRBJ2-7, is DGGITQSPKYLFRKEGQNVTLSCEQNLNHDAMYWYRQDPGQGLRLIYYSQIVNDFQKGDIAEGYSVSREKKESFPLTVTSAQKNPTAFYLCASSPGQGATYEQYFGPGTRLTVT.

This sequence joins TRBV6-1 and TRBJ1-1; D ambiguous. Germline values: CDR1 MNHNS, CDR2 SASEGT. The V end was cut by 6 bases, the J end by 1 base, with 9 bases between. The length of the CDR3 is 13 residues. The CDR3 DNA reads TGTGCCAGCAGCCTTACACAGAACACTGAAGCTTTCTTT. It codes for CASSLTQNTEAFF.

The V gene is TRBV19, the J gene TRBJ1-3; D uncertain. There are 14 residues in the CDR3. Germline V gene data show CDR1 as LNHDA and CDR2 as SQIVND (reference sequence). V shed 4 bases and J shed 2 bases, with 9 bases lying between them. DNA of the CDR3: TGTGCCAGTAGTACGCGAGGGACTGGAAACACCATATATTTT. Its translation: CASSTRGTGNTIYF.

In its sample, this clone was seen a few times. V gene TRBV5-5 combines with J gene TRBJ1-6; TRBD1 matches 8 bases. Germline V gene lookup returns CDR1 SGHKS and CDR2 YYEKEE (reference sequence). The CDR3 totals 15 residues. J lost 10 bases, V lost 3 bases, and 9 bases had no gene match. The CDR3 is CASSSPDRVRSPLHF. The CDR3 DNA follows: TGTGCCAGCAGCTCACCGGACAGGGTGAGATCACCCCTCCACTTT.

The chain's CDR3 is CASSLTGGPRTDTQYF. CDR3 in DNA: TGTGCCAGCAGCTTAACCGGGGGACCCCGCACAGATACGCAGTATTTT. This chain uses TRBV7-8 with TRBJ2-3, with a tentative D call TRBD2 (6 bases). Germline CDR1 is SGHVS and CDR2 is FQNEAQ. V was clipped by 2 bases and J by 1 base, with 13 bases between them. CDR3 length equals 16 residues.

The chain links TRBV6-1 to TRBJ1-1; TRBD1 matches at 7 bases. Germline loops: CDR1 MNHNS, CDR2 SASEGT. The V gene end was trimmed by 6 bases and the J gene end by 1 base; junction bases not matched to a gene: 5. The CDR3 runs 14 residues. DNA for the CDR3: TGTGCCAGCAGACGACAGGGCGGGAACACTGAAGCTTTCTTT. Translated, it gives CASRRQGGNTEAFF.

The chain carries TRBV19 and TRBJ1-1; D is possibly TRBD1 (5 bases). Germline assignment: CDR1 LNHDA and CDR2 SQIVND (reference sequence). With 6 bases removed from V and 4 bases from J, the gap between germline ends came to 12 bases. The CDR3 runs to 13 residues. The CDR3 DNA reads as TGTGCCAGTAGGGCCCTTGACAGCACTGAAGCTTTCTTT. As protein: CASRALDSTEAFF.

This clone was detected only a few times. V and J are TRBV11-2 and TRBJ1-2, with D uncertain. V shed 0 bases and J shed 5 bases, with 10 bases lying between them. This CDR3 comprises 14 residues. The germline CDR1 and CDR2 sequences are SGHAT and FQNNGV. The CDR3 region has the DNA TGTGCCAGCAGCTTAGAGGGCAGTACTTATGGCTACACCTTC. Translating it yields CASSLEGSTYGYTF.

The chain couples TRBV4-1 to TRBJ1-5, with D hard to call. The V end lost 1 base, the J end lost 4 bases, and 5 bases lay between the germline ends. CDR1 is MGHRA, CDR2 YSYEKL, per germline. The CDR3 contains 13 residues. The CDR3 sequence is CASSQVENQPQHF. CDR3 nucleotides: TGCGCCAGCAGCCAAGTGGAAAATCAGCCCCAGCATTTT.

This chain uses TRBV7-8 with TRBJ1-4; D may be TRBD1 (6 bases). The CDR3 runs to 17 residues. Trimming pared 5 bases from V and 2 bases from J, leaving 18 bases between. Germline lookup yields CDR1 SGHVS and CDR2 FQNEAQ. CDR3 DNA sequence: TGTGCCAGCAGCATGAGACCGTTACAGGGCACTAATGAAAAACTGTTTTTT. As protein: CASSMRPLQGTNEKLFF.

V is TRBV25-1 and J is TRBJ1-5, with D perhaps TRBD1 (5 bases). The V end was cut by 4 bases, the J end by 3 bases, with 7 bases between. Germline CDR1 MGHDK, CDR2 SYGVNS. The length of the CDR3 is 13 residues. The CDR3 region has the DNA TGTGCCAGCAGTGGACAGAACAATCAGCCCCAGCATTTT. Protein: CASSGQNNQPQHF.

CDR3 nucleotide sequence: TGTGCCAGCAGTTCCGCCACCGGGGCCGAGCAGTACTTC. Amino acid sequence: CASSSATGAEQYF. V and J are TRBV6-6 and TRBJ2-7; the D call may be TRBD1 or TRBD2 (5 bases each). Germline V gene lookup returns CDR1 MNHNY and CDR2 SVGAGI (reference sequence). Trimming removed 4 bases from V and 6 bases from J, with 13 bases in between. The CDR3 sequence is 13 residues long.

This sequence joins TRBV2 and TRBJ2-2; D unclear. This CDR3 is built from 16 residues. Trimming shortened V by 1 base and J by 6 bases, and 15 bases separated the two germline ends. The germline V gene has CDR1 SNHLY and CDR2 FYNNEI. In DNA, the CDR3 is TGTGCCAGCAGTGAAGGGCAATCTAGGCGTCCCGGGGAGCTGTTTTTT. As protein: CASSEGQSRRPGELFF.

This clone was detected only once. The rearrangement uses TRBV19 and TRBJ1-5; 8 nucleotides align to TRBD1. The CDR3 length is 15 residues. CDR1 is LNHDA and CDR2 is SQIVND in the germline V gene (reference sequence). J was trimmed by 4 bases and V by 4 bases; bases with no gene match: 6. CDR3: CASSTTGQGNQPQHF. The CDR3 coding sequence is TGTGCCAGTAGTACCACCGGACAGGGTAATCAGCCCCAGCATTTT.

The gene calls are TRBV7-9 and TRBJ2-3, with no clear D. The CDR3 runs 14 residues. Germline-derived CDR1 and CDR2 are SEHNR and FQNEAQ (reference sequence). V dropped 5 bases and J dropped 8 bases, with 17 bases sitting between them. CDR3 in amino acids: CASSPSMAPGTQYF. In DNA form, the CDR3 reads TGTGCCAGCAGCCCTTCTATGGCCCCGGGTACGCAGTATTTT.

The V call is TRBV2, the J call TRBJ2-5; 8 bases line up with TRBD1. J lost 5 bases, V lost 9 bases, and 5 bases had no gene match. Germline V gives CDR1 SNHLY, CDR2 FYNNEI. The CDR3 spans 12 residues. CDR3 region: CASDQGAETQYF. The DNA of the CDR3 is TGTGCCAGTGATCAGGGGGCCGAGACCCAGTACTTC.

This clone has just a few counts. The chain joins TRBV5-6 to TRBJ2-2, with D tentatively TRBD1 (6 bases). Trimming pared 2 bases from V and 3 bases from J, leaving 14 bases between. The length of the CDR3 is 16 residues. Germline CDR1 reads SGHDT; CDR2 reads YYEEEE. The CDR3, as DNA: TGTGCCAGCAGCTTAAACAGGGTGCGCGACACCGGGGAGCTGTTTTTT. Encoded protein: CASSLNRVRDTGELFF.

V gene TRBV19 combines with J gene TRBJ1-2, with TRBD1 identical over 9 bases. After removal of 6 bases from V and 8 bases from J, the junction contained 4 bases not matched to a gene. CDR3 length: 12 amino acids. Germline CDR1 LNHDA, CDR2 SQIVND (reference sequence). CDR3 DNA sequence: TGTGCCAGTAGCCGACAGGGGGACGGCTACACCTTC. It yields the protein CASSRQGDGYTF.

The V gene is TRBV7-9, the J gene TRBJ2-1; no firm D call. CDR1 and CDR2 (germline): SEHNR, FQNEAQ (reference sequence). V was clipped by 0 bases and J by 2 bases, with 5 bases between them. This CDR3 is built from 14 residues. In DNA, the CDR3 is TGTGCCAGCAGCTTAGCTGTTACCTACAATGAGCAGTTCTTC. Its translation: CASSLAVTYNEQFF.

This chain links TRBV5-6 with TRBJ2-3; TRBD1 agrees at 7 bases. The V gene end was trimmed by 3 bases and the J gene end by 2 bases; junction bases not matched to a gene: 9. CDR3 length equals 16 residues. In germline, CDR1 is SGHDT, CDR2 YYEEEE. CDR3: CASSYRTGTATDTQYF. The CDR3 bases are TGTGCCAGCAGCTATAGAACCGGGACAGCCACAGATACGCAGTATTTT.

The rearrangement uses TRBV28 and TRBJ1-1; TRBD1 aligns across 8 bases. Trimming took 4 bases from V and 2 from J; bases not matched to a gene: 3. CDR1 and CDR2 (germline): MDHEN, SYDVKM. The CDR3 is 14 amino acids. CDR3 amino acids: CASSSDRANTEAFF. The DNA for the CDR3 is TGTGCCAGCAGTTCGGACAGGGCCAACACTGAAGCTTTCTTT.